The TCR beta chain described here comes from a study of cytomegalovirus exposure and HLA in healthy donors. Sequencing was performed with immunoSEQ multiplex PCR; in TCRdb, only in-frame clones are kept and a portion is missing. The table has around 130,000 clones, roughly 86% seen once. As for this clone: Its antigen is not identified.

Notes on the study in general: The tendency of first-cohort TCR clusters to co-occur in the 120 or so validation repertoires emerged from a later analysis. The authors listed some 160 TCR beta chains as cytomegalovirus-associated.

From germline, CDR1 is LGHNA and CDR2 YNFKEQ. This CDR3 comprises 16 residues. Trimming shortened V by 0 bases and J by 6 bases, and 17 bases separated the two germline ends. Sequencing input: PBMCs. The receptor's source is a man aged 25-45 years in good health and CMV-seronegative. The V and J genes are TRBV4-2 and TRBJ1-1, with D unresolved. In nucleotides, the CDR3 is TGTGCCAGCAGCCAAGACCCGGCAGGCCCCGGCGCTGAAGCTTTCTTT. Its protein is CASSQDPAGPGAEAFF.